A selection of T cell receptor beta chains follows, all from one sample in a study of T cell repertoires in cytomegalovirus infection. TCRdb reanalysed the reads using MiXCR and keeps one entry per CDR3 protein. The sample includes 200,000 or so distinct CDR3 sequences, roughly 30% seen only once; the top ten take 30% to 35%. The source material was PBMCs. These receptors were obtained from a human donor in good health (CMV status not recorded). Some clones in this sample may be carry-over from other donors' samples. Both conserved end residues are part of each CDR3. D genes are given only for firm matches. Expanded clones are given a class, and other clones once, few, many or no size at all.

j_call cdr3_length v_call clone_size d_call cdr3_nt cdr3_aa
TRBJ1-2 17 TRBV19 NA NA TGTGCCAGTAGTATCCGGCAAGATCCAACCTCTAACTATGGCTACACCTTC CASSIRQDPTSNYGYTF
TRBJ2-7 14 TRBV7-3 NA NA TGTGCCAGCAGCCCGGGCCATGGAGAAGGCGAGCAGTACTTC CASSPGHGEGEQYF
TRBJ1-5 18 TRBV15 few TRBD1 TGTGCCACCAGCAGAGGACAGGGAGGAAGTTATAGCAATCAGCCCCAGCATTTT CATSRGQGGSYSNQPQHF
TRBJ1-4 15 TRBV29-1 NA NA TGCAGCGTTGACCTAGGAGGGGGTGGGTATGAAAAACTGTTTTTT CSVDLGGGGYEKLFF
TRBJ2-1 15 TRBV19 few NA TGTGCCAGTAGTCCTGGGGCCGCAGGGGACAATGAGCAGTTCTTC CASSPGAAGDNEQFF
TRBJ2-3 13 TRBV11-3 NA NA TGTGCCAGCAGCAGAACCTCGGAAGATACGCAGTATTTT CASSRTSEDTQYF
TRBJ2-2 16 TRBV6-1 NA TRBD1 TGTGCCAGCAGTGCGATACAGGGGGCGAACACCGGGGAGCTGTTTTTT CASSAIQGANTGELFF
TRBJ2-3 11 TRBV10-3 NA NA TGTGCCATCAATTGGGGAGATACGCAGTATTTT CAINWGDTQYF
TRBJ2-1 15 TRBV24-1 NA NA TGTGCCACCAGTGATCCTTCGGACAGAGGGAATGAGCAGTTCTTC CATSDPSDRGNEQFF
TRBJ1-2 13 TRBV30 NA NA TGTGCCTGGGCCCTTTGGGACATTCGTGGCTACACCTTC CAWALWDIRGYTF
TRBJ1-2 13 TRBV5-1 NA TRBD1 TGCGCCAGCAGAACGGGACAGGGTGAAGGCTACACCTTC CASRTGQGEGYTF
TRBJ2-2 14 TRBV11-2 few NA TGTGCCAGCAGCCCCACTAGAAACACCGGGGAGCTGTTTTTT CASSPTRNTGELFF
TRBJ2-7 15 TRBV12-3/TRBV12-4 few NA TGTGCCAGCAGTTTTTCTGGGGGTAAGTGGTACGAGCAGTACTTC CASSFSGGKWYEQYF
TRBJ2-7 14 TRBV12-3/TRBV12-4 NA NA TGTGCCAGCAGTTTCTCCCTGAGGATCTACGAGCAGTACTTC CASSFSLRIYEQYF
TRBJ2-3 15 TRBV6-5 NA TRBD2 TGTGCCAGCAGCGCACTAGCGGCTAGCACAGATACGCAGTATTTT CASSALAASTDTQYF
TRBJ1-2 13 TRBV12-3/TRBV12-4 few TRBD1 TGTGCCAGCAGTCACCAGGGGGCCTATGGCTACACCTTC CASSHQGAYGYTF
TRBJ1-2 15 TRBV6-1 few NA TGTGCCAGCAGTGAGCAGGGGCTATCGAACTATGGCTACACCTTC CASSEQGLSNYGYTF
TRBJ1-1 14 TRBV7-3 many TRBD1 TGTGCCAGCAGCCTCAGGGGGCTAGGGACTGAAGCTTTCTTT CASSLRGLGTEAFF
TRBJ1-2 13 TRBV20-1 NA TRBD1 TGCAGTGCTAGGACACAGGGGAGAGATGGCTACACCTTC CSARTQGRDGYTF
TRBJ1-2 15 TRBV20-1 NA NA TGCAGTGCTAGAGGGTCGGGGGACGGCTCCTATGGCTACACCTTC CSARGSGDGSYGYTF
TRBJ1-1 15 TRBV19 few NA TGTGCCAGTAGTCTCTCGGCCCAGGAGAACACTGAAGCTTTCTTT CASSLSAQENTEAFF
TRBJ1-2 17 TRBV4-1 NA NA TGCGCCAGCAGCCCCGCGACAAGGACAGATGAGAGGAATGGCTACACCTTC CASSPATRTDERNGYTF
TRBJ1-1 16 TRBV5-1 many NA TGCGCCAGCAGCTTGCAGCCCGGGGACGGGGGCACTGAAGCTTTCTTT CASSLQPGDGGTEAFF
TRBJ1-2 15 TRBV18 NA NA TGTGCCAGCTCACCAATGGGGTTAGCTAACTATGGCTACACCTTC CASSPMGLANYGYTF
TRBJ1-2 13 TRBV29-1 NA TRBD1 TGCAGAGTTGGGACAGGGGGAGACTATGGCTACACCTTC CRVGTGGDYGYTF
TRBJ1-2 14 TRBV7-3 many TRBD1 TGTGCCAGCAGCCGGGACAGGGCGGGGTATGGCTACACCTTC CASSRDRAGYGYTF
TRBJ2-3 16 TRBV7-3 NA TRBD2 TGTGCCAGCAGCCCATTGGAGGCGGGGGGAACAGATACGCAGTATTTT CASSPLEAGGTDTQYF
TRBJ1-5 13 TRBV19 few TRBD1 TGTGCCAGTAGTGCAGGGGGCAAACAGCCCCAGCATTTT CASSAGGKQPQHF
TRBJ1-5 16 TRBV18 few TRBD1 TGTGCCAGCTCACTTCAGCCACAGGGGGGTTATGGCCCCCAGCATTTT CASSLQPQGGYGPQHF
TRBJ2-2 14 TRBV29-1 NA NA TGCAGCGTAGCCGCGCGGGGGCGTCACGGGGAGCTGTTTTTT CSVAARGRHGELFF
TRBJ1-1 13 TRBV7-7 many NA TGTGCTAGCAGCTGGAATATGAACACTGAAGCTTTCTTT CASSWNMNTEAFF
TRBJ1-4 13 TRBV7-2 many TRBD1 TGTGCCAGCAGCTTAGATGGGACAGGGCCGCTGTTTTTT CASSLDGTGPLFF
TRBJ1-2 17 TRBV6-2/TRBV6-3 once NA TGTGCCAGCAGTTACTTGGGGGCCTTCATCACCGACTATGGCTACACCTTC CASSYLGAFITDYGYTF
TRBJ1-2 12 TRBV29-1 NA NA TGCAGCGCACTGGCCCCTAACTATGGCTACACCTTC CSALAPNYGYTF
TRBJ1-5 13 TRBV20-1 few NA TGCAGTGCCACCCCCGGGGGCAATCAGCCCCAGCATTTT CSATPGGNQPQHF
TRBJ1-6 16 TRBV9 few TRBD1 TGTGCCAGCAGCGTAGAAGGGACAGGGGGCAATTCACCCCTCCACTTT CASSVEGTGGNSPLHF
TRBJ2-1 13 TRBV11-2 NA NA TGTGCCAGCAGCTTTGAGAGGAGCAATGAGCAGTTCTTC CASSFERSNEQFF
TRBJ1-2 12 TRBV7-2 NA NA TGTGCCAGCAGCCCACTAAGCTATGGCTACACCTTC CASSPLSYGYTF
TRBJ2-5 14 TRBV7-2 NA NA TGTGCCAGCAGCCCCCTCAGTGTTCAAGAGACCCAGTACTTC CASSPLSVQETQYF
TRBJ2-7 14 TRBV12-3/TRBV12-4 NA NA TGTGTCAGCAGTCCTAGGACTGTATACTACGAGCAGTACTTC CVSSPRTVYYEQYF
TRBJ1-6 15 TRBV7-2 many NA TGTGCCAGCAGCGGGCGTAGCTCCTATAATTCACCCCTCCACTTT CASSGRSSYNSPLHF
TRBJ2-5 15 TRBV19 NA TRBD1 TGTGCCAGTAGTCTACTCGGACAGGGAGAAGAGACCCAGTACTTC CASSLLGQGEETQYF
TRBJ1-1 15 TRBV7-9 NA NA TGTGCCAGCAGCCCCGCTGGCTCTCCGGGGACTGAAGCTTTCTTT CASSPAGSPGTEAFF
TRBJ2-2 14 TRBV19 NA NA TGTGGCAGTTGGGGCCCTGGGCACACCGGGGAGCTGTTTTTT CGSWGPGHTGELFF
TRBJ2-7 15 TRBV19 NA TRBD2 TGTGCCAGTAGTCTACCTAGCGGGGCATCCTACGAGCAGTACTTC CASSLPSGASYEQYF
TRBJ1-1 14 TRBV7-8 many NA TGTGCCAGCAGCCTATCCACAGGGCGGACTGAAGCTTTCTTT CASSLSTGRTEAFF
TRBJ1-6 14 TRBV7-2 few NA TGTGCCAGCAGCTTACGGTTCATCGATTCACCCCTCCACTTT CASSLRFIDSPLHF
TRBJ1-1 14 TRBV6-1 NA NA TGTGCCAGCAGTGGAAGAGGGTTCAACACTGAAGCTTTCTTT CASSGRGFNTEAFF
TRBJ1-1 15 TRBV7-6 NA NA TGTGCCAGCAGCTCAGAGGCTCCACCGAACACTGAAGCTTTCTTT CASSSEAPPNTEAFF
TRBJ1-1 16 TRBV11-2 few TRBD1 TGTGCCAGCAGCTTCCCCCAACAGGGGGCCCGCACTGAAGCTTTCTTT CASSFPQQGARTEAFF
TRBJ2-3 14 TRBV20-1 many TRBD1 TGCAGTGCAACCGGGACAGGGTGGTTGGATACGCAGTATTTT CSATGTGWLDTQYF
TRBJ1-1 14 TRBV5-1 NA TRBD1 TGCGCCAGCAGCGTGGAAACCAGGGGGACTGAAGCTTTCTTT CASSVETRGTEAFF
TRBJ1-6 14 TRBV7-8 few NA TGTGCCAGCAGCCCGCAGGGGAAAGAATCACCCCTCCACTTT CASSPQGKESPLHF
TRBJ1-6 15 TRBV5-1 NA NA TGCGCCAGCAGCTCTGAGGAGAGTAAGACTTCACCCCTCCACTTT CASSSEESKTSPLHF
TRBJ2-2 15 TRBV6-2/TRBV6-3 few NA TGTGCCAGCAGTTACTCGAGGACAGCGGTCGGGGAGCTGTTTTTT CASSYSRTAVGELFF
TRBJ2-1 14 TRBV2 NA TRBD1 TGTGCCAGCAGTGGGAGGGACAGGGGCAATGAGCAGTTCTTC CASSGRDRGNEQFF
TRBJ2-7 14 TRBV14 NA NA TGTGCCAGCAGCCATACGGCGGGGTCCTACGAGCAGTACTTC CASSHTAGSYEQYF
TRBJ2-1 14 TRBV20-1 NA TRBD2 TGCAGTGCTAGAGAACTAGCGGGGTTCAATGAGCAGTTCTTC CSARELAGFNEQFF
TRBJ1-2 11 TRBV10-2 NA NA TGCGCCAGCAGTGAGTCCCGGGGCTACACCTTC CASSESRGYTF
TRBJ1-2 15 TRBV7-9 many NA TGTGCCAGCAGCTCCCAAGGCCTAGCTAACTATGGCTACACCTTC CASSSQGLANYGYTF